A selection of T cell receptor beta chains follows, all from one sample in a study of OX40 agonist ivuxolimab in advanced cancers. Profiling relied on immunoSEQ multiplex PCR, and the TCRdb table lists in-frame clones only, not all of them. The sample holds about 110,000 clones; around 90% are singletons and the top ten take around 0.61%. The sample was CD4+ or CD8+ T cells sorted from blood, taken in a trial of the OX40 agonist ivuxolimab. All receptors come from an adult with an advanced solid tumor such as melanoma, head and neck, liver or kidney cancer. CDR3s include the opening cysteine and the closing phenylalanine or tryptophan. The D gene is left open where the match is weak. Size values are once, few and many counts, or a class for expanded clones, and some rows have none.

J | size | V | D | DNA | CDR3
TRBJ2-3 | . | TRBV7-8 | . | TGTGCCAGCAGCTTAGCGCTAAAGCAAGATACGCAGTATTTT | CASSLALKQDTQYF
TRBJ1-1 | . | TRBV9 | . | TGTGCCAGCAGCGTAGGTGGCGCGAACACTGAAGCTTTCTTT | CASSVGGANTEAFF
TRBJ2-2 | . | TRBV7-8 | TRBD2 | TGTGCCAGCAGCACCTCCGGGACTAGCGGGACCGGGGAGCTGTTTTTT | CASSTSGTSGTGELFF
TRBJ1-2 | few | TRBV29-1 | . | TGCAGCGTTAGCCAGGGAGATGGCTACACCTTC | CSVSQGDGYTF
TRBJ2-3 | . | TRBV7-9 | . | TGTGCCAGCAGCTTAGGCAGCGGGAGCACAGATACGCAGTATTTT | CASSLGSGSTDTQYF
TRBJ1-3 | . | TRBV7-8 | . | TGTGCCAGCAGCCCCCTTGACTCTGGAAACACCATATATTTT | CASSPLDSGNTIYF
TRBJ2-1 | . | TRBV7-3 | . | TGTGCCAGCAGCTTAATAGGGCTGAGCTCCTACAATGAGCAGTTCTTC | CASSLIGLSSYNEQFF
TRBJ1-2 | . | TRBV29-1 | TRBD1 | TGCAGCGTTCGAGACAGGGGGGACTATGGCTACACCTTC | CSVRDRGDYGYTF
TRBJ1-4 | . | TRBV7-8 | TRBD1 | TGTGCCAGCAGCCACCGACAGGGTCTTGAAAAACTGTTTTTT | CASSHRQGLEKLFF
TRBJ2-6 | once | TRBV5-6 | . | TGTGCCAGCAGCCCATGGGTGTCTGGGGCCAACGTCCTGACTTTC | CASSPWVSGANVLTF
TRBJ1-1 | . | TRBV25-1 | . | TGTGCCAGCAGTGACACCTATGGACAAGCCACTGAAGCTTTCTTT | CASSDTYGQATEAFF
TRBJ2-3 | . | TRBV5-1 | . | TGCGCCAGCAGCGGCAGGACGATTCAGGGTACGCAGTATTTT | CASSGRTIQGTQYF
TRBJ1-1 | . | TRBV5-6 | TRBD1 | TGTGCCAGTTACACAGGGGGCCGGAACACTGAAGCTTTCTTT | CASYTGGRNTEAFF
TRBJ2-3 | . | TRBV7-2 | . | TGTGCCAGCAGCTACCTCAGGACAGATACGCAGTATTTT | CASSYLRTDTQYF
TRBJ1-4 | . | TRBV7-9 | . | TGTGCCAGCAGTCGCGGGTGGGAAAAACTGTTTTTT | CASSRGWEKLFF
TRBJ1-3 | . | TRBV5-1 | . | TGCGCCAGCAGCTCTGGACGGAGCTACTCTGGAAACACCATATATTTT | CASSSGRSYSGNTIYF